This T cell receptor (beta chain) was sequenced in a study of OX40 agonist ivuxolimab in advanced cancers. Study-wide findings and caveats: Clonal expansion was seen in CD4+ and CD8+ blood T cells by week 6 at 0.1 to 3.0 mg/kg. On average, a greater number of expanded clones characterised CD8+ T cells relative to CD4+.

This clone was found once. Its target is unknown. The CDR3 is 17 amino acids. The germline V gene encodes CDR1 SGHAT and CDR2 FQNNGV. Germline trimming cut 3 bases from V and 1 base from J; bases unmatched to any gene: 7. Sequencing used immunoSEQ multiplex PCR; TCRdb keeps in-frame clones, though not all of them. The sample yields 84,000 or so clones, roughly 90% seen once. The rearrangement uses TRBV11-2 and TRBJ1-5, with 9 bases aligning to TRBD1. This receptor was identified in an adult with an advanced solid tumor such as melanoma, head and neck, liver or kidney cancer. This sample comprised CD4+ or CD8+ T cells sorted from blood, obtained in a trial of the OX40 agonist ivuxolimab. For the CDR3, the DNA is TGTGCCAGCAGCTTCACCACAGGGGGCAGGAGCAATCAGCCCCAGCATTTT. Translating gives CASSFTTGGRSNQPQHF.